This TCR beta chain was obtained from a study of Ad26.COV2.S vaccination and SARS-CoV-2 variants. Whole-study context: The Ad26.COV2.S arm of the COV1001 trial was where the donor was placed.

V trimming: 5 bases; J trimming: 1 base; junction bases outside the gene matches: 7. Germline-derived CDR1 and CDR2 are LNHDA and SQIVND (reference sequence). The CDR3 is 16 amino acids. Sequencing was performed with immunoSEQ multiplex PCR; in TCRdb, only in-frame clones are kept and a portion is missing. The sample contains some 350,000 clones, about 85% of which appear only once. Noted treatment: around 19 received Ad26.COV2.S at low or high dose, single or two shots; roughly five received placebo; per-sample allocation not given. The samples date from day 63 after the first vaccine or placebo injection.

The TCR was taken from a person between 18 and 65 years old who received the Ad26.COV2.S COVID-19 vaccine or a placebo. Sequenced material: peripheral blood, taken in a trial of Ad26.COV2.S vaccine versus placebo. V gene TRBV19 combines with J gene TRBJ1-1; 10 bases map to TRBD1. The CDR3 sequence is CASSARDRGSNTEAFF. In nucleotides, the CDR3 is TGTGCCAGTAGTGCCCGGGACAGGGGTTCGAACACTGAAGCTTTCTTT.